Listed here is a single T cell receptor (beta chain). The entry originates in a study of control samples from healthy donors and cancer patients. The CDR3 totals 14 residues. Germline-derived CDR1 and CDR2 are SGHRS and YFSETQ. Trimming removed 5 bases at V and 0 bases at J, with 11 bases between. Some clones are missing from TCRdb's copy, which holds only in-frame ones; the method was immunoSEQ multiplex PCR. The sample shows roughly 51,000 clones, 89% of them seen only once. The TCR comes from a man aged 35-49 years with colorectal cancer. Sequenced sample: PBMCs. The chain couples TRBV5-1 to TRBJ1-1, with D hard to call. The CDR3 here is CASSLTSMNTEAFF. The CDR3 DNA sequence: TGCGCCAGCAGTTTGACATCCATGAACACTGAAGCTTTCTTT.